The source of this T cell receptor (beta chain) is a study of cytomegalovirus exposure and HLA in healthy donors. General observations from the study: Most TCR beta V segments were productive about 90% or about 30% of the time in an earlier analysis.

Of note for this clone: Its target is unknown.

V gave up 7 bases and J gave up 2 bases; unmatched junction bases: 7. The CDR3 is 13 residues long. Looked up from germline, CDR1 is SQVTM and CDR2 is ANQGSEA. The PCR contained 60 Vbeta and 13 Jbeta primers. Profiling relied on immunoSEQ multiplex PCR, and the TCRdb table lists in-frame clones only, not all of them. This table has 160,000 or so clones, around 82% appearing once. The sequenced sample consisted of PBMCs. This rearrangement joins TRBV29-1 to TRBJ1-1; TRBD1 matches 7 bases. This sequence was found in a man aged 50 to 59 in good health and CMV-seropositive. Written as DNA, the CDR3 is TGCAGCGGGGGGACAGTACCCAACACTGAAGCTTTCTTT. Its translation is CSGGTVPNTEAFF.